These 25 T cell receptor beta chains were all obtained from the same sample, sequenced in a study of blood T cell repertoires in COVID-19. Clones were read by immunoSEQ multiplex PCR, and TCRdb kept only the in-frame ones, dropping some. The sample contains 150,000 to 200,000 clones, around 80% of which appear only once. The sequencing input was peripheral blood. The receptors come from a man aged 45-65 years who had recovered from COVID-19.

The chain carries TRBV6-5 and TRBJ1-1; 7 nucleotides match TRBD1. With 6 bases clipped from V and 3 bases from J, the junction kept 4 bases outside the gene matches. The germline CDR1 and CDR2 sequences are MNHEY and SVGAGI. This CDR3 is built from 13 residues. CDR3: CASRQGQDTEAFF. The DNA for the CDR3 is TGTGCCAGCAGACAAGGACAGGACACTGAAGCTTTCTTT.

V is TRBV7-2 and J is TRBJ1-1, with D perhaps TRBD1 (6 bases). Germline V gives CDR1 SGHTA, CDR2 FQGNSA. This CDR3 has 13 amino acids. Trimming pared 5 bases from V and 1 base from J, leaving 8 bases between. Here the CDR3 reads CASSMGQNTEAFF. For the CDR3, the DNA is TGTGCCAGCAGCATGGGACAGAACACTGAAGCTTTCTTT.

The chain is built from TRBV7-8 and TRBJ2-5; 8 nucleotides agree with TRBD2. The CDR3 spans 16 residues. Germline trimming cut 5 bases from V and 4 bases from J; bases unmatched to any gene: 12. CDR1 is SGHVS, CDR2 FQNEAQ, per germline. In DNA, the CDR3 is TGTGCCAGCAGCACCCCTGGCGGGAGGCGAACAGAGACCCAGTACTTC. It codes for CASSTPGGRRTETQYF.

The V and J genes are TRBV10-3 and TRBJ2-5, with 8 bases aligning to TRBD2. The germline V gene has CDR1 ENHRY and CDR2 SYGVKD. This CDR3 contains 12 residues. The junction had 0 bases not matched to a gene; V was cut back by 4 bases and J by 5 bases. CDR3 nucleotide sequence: TGTGCCATCAGTGGGACTAGCGAGACCCAGTACTTC. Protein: CAISGTSETQYF.

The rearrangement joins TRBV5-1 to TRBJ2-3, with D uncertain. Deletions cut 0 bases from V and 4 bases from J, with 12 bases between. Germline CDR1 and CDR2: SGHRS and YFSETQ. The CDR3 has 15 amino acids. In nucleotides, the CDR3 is TGCGCCAGCAGCTTGGATGATCCCAACTCAGATACGCAGTATTTT. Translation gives CASSLDDPNSDTQYF.

This CDR3 is CASSIDRTDYGYTF. CDR3 in DNA: TGTGCCAGTAGTATAGATCGAACAGACTATGGCTACACCTTC. The chain employs TRBV19 and TRBJ1-2; D ambiguous. Trimming cost V 0 bases and J 3 bases, with 8 bases left between them. Germline V lookup: CDR1 LNHDA, CDR2 SQIVND (reference sequence). The CDR3 is 14 residues long.

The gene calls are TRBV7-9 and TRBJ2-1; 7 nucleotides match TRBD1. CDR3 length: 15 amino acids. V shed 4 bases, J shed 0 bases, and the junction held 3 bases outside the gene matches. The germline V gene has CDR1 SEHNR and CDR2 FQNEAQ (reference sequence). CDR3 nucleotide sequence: TGTGCCAGCAGCTCCAGGGGGAGCTCCTACAATGAGCAGTTCTTC. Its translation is CASSSRGSSYNEQFF.

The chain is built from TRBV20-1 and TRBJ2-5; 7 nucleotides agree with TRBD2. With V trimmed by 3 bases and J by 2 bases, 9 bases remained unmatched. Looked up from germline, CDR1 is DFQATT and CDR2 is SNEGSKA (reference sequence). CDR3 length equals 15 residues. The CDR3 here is CSASRSSGPQETQYF. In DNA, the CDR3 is TGCAGTGCTAGTCGTTCTAGCGGCCCTCAAGAGACCCAGTACTTC.

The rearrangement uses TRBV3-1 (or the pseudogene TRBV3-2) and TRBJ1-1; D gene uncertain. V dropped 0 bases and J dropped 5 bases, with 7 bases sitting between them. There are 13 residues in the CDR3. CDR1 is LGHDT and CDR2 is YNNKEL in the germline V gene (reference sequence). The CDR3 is CASSQEAVTEAFF. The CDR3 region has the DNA TGTGCCAGCAGCCAAGAGGCGGTTACTGAAGCTTTCTTT.

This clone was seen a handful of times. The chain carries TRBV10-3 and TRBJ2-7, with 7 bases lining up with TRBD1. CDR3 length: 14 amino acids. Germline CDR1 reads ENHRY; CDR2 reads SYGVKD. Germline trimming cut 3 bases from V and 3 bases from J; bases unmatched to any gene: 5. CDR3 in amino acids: CAISEEGTVYEQYF. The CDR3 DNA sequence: TGTGCCATCAGTGAAGAAGGGACAGTCTACGAGCAGTACTTC.

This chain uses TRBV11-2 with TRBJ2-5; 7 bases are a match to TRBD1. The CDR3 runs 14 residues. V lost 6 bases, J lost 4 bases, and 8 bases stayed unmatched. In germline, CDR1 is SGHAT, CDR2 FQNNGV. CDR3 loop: CASSSTGFGETQYF. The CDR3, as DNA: TGTGCCAGCAGTTCGACAGGGTTCGGAGAGACCCAGTACTTC.

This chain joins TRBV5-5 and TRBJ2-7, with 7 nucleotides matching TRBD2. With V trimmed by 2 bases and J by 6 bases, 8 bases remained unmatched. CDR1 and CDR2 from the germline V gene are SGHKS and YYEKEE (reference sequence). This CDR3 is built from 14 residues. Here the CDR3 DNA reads TGTGCCAGCAGCTTTTCCCGCGGGGGACTCGAGCAGTACTTC. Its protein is CASSFSRGGLEQYF.

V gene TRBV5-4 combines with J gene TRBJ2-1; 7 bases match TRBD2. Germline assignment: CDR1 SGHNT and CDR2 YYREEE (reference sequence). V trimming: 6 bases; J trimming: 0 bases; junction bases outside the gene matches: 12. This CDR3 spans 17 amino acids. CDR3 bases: TGTGCCAGCACTCCGAGAGGACTAGTTTCCTCCTACAATGAGCAGTTCTTC. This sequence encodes CASTPRGLVSSYNEQFF. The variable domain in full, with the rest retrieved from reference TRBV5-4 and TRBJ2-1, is ETGVTQSPTHLIKTRGQQVTLRCSSQSGHNTVSWYQQALGQGPQFIFQYYREEENGRGNFPPRFSGLQFPNYSSELNVNALELDDSALYLCASTPRGLVSSYNEQFFGPGTRLTVL.

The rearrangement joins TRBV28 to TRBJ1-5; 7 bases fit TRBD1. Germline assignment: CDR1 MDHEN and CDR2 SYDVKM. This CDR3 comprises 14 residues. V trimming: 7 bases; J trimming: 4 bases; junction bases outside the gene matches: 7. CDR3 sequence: CASNRDRDNQPQHF. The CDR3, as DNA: TGTGCCAGCAACCGGGACAGAGATAATCAGCCCCAGCATTTT. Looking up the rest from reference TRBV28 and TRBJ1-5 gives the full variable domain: DVKVTQSSRYLVKRTGEKVFLECVQDMDHENMFWYRQDPGLGLRLIYFSYDVKMKEKGDIPEGYSVSREKKERFSLILESASTNQTSMYLCASNRDRDNQPQHFGDGTRLSIL.

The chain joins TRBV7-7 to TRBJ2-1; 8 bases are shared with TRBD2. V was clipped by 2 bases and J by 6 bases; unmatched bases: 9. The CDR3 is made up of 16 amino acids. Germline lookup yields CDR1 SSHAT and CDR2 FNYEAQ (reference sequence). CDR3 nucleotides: TGTGCCAGCAGCTTATTCACTAGCGGAGATGGCAATGAGCAGTTCTTC. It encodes CASSLFTSGDGNEQFF.

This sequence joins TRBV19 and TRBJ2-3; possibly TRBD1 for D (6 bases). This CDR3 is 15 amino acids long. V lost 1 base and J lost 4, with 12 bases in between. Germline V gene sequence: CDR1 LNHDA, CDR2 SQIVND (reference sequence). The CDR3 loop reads CASSIALQGADTQYF. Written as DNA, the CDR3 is TGTGCCAGTAGTATAGCGTTACAGGGCGCAGATACGCAGTATTTT.

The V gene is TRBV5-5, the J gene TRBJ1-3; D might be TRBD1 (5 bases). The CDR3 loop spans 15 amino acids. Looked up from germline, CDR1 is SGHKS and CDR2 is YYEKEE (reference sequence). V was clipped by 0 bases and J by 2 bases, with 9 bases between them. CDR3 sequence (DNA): TGTGCCAGCAGCTTGGGGGGCTTACCTGGAAACACCATATATTTT. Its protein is CASSLGGLPGNTIYF.

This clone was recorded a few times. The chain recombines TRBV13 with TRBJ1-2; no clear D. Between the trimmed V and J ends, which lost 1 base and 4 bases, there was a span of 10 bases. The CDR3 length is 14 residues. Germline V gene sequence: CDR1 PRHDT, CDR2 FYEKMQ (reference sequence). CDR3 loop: CASSLAGMSYGYTF. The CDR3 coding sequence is TGTGCCAGCAGCTTAGCGGGGATGTCCTATGGCTACACCTTC.

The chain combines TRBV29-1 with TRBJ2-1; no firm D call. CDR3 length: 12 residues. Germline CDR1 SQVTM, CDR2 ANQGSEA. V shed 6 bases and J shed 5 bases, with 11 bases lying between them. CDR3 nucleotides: TGCAGCGTGTCGCCCACTAACAATGAGCAGTTCTTC. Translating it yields CSVSPTNNEQFF.

The CDR3 sequence is CASLSNTGELFF. In DNA form, the CDR3 reads TGTGCCTCTTTGTCGAACACCGGGGAGCTGTTTTTT. The V and J genes are TRBV28 and TRBJ2-2, with D unclear. Trimming cost V 11 bases and J 0 bases, with 7 bases left between them. The CDR3 covers 12 residues. Germline loops: CDR1 MDHEN, CDR2 SYDVKM.

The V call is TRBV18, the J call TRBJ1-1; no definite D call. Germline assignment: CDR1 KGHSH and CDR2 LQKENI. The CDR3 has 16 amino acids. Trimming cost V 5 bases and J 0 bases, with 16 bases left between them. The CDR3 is CASSGRGLGVNTEAFF. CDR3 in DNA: TGTGCCAGCTCAGGACGTGGGCTCGGGGTGAACACTGAAGCTTTCTTT.

The CDR3 DNA reads as TGTGCCAGCAGTCCAGGGGAGTTTGAGAACACCATATATTTT. Its translation: CASSPGEFENTIYF. The gene calls are TRBV28 and TRBJ1-3; possible D gene TRBD1, 6 bases. Germline V lookup: CDR1 MDHEN, CDR2 SYDVKM. With 5 bases removed from V and 7 bases from J, the gap between germline ends came to 15 bases. The CDR3 totals 14 residues.

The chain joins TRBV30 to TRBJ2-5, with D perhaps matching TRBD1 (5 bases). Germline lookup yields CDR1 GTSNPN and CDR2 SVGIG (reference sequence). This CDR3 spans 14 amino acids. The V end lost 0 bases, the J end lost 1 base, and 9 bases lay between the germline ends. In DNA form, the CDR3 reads TGTGCCTGGAGTGTACTGACAGCCCAAGAGACCCAGTACTTC. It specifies CAWSVLTAQETQYF.

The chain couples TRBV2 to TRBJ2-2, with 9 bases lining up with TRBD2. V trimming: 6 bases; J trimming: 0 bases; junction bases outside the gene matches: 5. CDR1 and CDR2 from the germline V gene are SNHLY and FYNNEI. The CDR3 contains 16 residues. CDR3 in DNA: TGTGCCAGCAGGGACGCGGGAGGGGCGAACACCGGGGAGCTGTTTTTT. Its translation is CASRDAGGANTGELFF.

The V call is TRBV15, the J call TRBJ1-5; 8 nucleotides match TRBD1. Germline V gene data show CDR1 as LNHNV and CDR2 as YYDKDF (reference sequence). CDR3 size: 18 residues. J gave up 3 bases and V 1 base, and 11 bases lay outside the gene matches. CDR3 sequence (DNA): TGTGCCACCAGCAGAGTAAAAGGGACAGGAGATTTCAATCAGCCCCAGCATTTT. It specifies CATSRVKGTGDFNQPQHF.